What follows are 25 T cell receptor beta chains derived from one specimen sequenced in a study of vaccination and CD4 T cells after COVID-19. The Oncomine TCR Beta short-read assay sequenced DNA from cultured CD4+ T cells. TCRdb called the PCR reads again in MiXCR, with one record for every CDR3 protein. The profile shows around 10,000 distinct CDR3 sequences, roughly 50% of them singletons. Treatment described: approximately 9-day PBMC culture with coronavirus spike peptide pools or control peptides (ViraFEST assay). These receptors have no known antigen. Sequenced material: CD4+ T cells from blood, cultured in vitro. All receptors derive from a human donor who had recovered from COVID-19.

The table lists this clonotype with a few counts. This chain links TRBV27 with TRBJ1-1; 7 bases fit TRBD1. CDR1 is MNHEY, CDR2 SMNVEV, per germline (reference sequence). The V gene end was trimmed by 7 bases and the J gene end by 1 base; junction bases not matched to a gene: 9. The CDR3 totals 15 residues. The CDR3 nucleotides read TGTGCCAGCATCGCGACAGGGAGGGGGAACACTGAAGCTTTCTTT. Amino acids: CASIATGRGNTEAFF.

The chain links TRBV6-1 to TRBJ2-4; TRBD2 matches 9 bases. The CDR3 contains 16 residues. The germline CDR1 and CDR2 sequences are MNHNS and SASEGT. V shed 0 bases, J shed 6 bases, and the junction held 6 bases outside the gene matches. The chain's CDR3 is CASSEAARGGGNIQYF. The CDR3 DNA follows: TGTGCCAGCAGTGAAGCGGCGCGGGGGGGAGGAAACATTCAGTACTTC.

The chain joins TRBV6-2 or TRBV6-3 to TRBJ2-3; D is unclear. The CDR3 length is 18 residues. Between the trimmed V and J ends, which lost 3 bases and 2 bases, there was a span of 21 bases. Per germline, CDR1 MNHEY and CDR2 SVGEGT. CDR3 DNA: TGTGCCAGCAGTTATCCCGTCGTCGCCTGGCGAAACACAGATACGCAGTATTTT. Translation gives CASSYPVVAWRNTDTQYF.

V and J are TRBV7-9 and TRBJ2-1; no firm D call. This CDR3 is built from 12 residues. CDR1 is SEHNR, CDR2 FQNEAQ, per germline (reference sequence). With 3 bases removed from V and 5 bases from J, the gap between germline ends came to 5 bases. The DNA of the CDR3 is TGTGCCAGCAGCTTCGACAACAATGAGCAGTTCTTC. This translates into CASSFDNNEQFF. Full variable domain (remainder filled in from reference TRBV7-9 and TRBJ2-1): DTGVSQNPRHKITKRGQNVTFRCDPISEHNRLYWYRQTLGQGPEFLTYFQNEAQLEKSRLLSDRFSAERPKGSFSTLEIQRTEQGDSAMYLCASSFDNNEQFFGPGTRLTVL.

The gene calls are TRBV11-3 and TRBJ2-5; D gene unclear. Germline V CDR1 and CDR2: SGHNT, YENEEA. Trimming took 7 bases from V and 7 from J, leaving 16 bases between them. The CDR3 is made up of 13 amino acids. The CDR3 DNA reads as TGTGCCAGCACGATGGACCGCTGGGGGACCCAGTACTTC. Translating gives CASTMDRWGTQYF.

A few counts support this clonotype. The chain has TRBV6-1 and TRBJ2-5, with D possibly TRBD1 on 9 matching bases. The CDR3 consists of 15 residues. Trimming cost V 6 bases and J 7 bases, with 21 bases left between them. The germline V gene encodes CDR1 MNHNS and CDR2 SASEGT. The CDR3 spells CASRGTGTGRGTQYF. CDR3 DNA sequence: TGTGCCAGCAGGGGGACAGGGACCGGGAGGGGGACCCAGTACTTC.

The V gene is TRBV7-2, the J gene TRBJ2-4; 16 bases line up with TRBD2. The germline gives CDR1 SGHTA, CDR2 FQGNSA. This CDR3 has 21 amino acids. The junction had 12 bases not matched to a gene; V was cut back by 4 bases and J by 0 bases. The CDR3 nucleotides are TGTGCCAGCAGCTCCCGTCCCCCGGGACTAGCGGGGGGGGTAGCCAAAAACATTCAGTACTTC. It is translated as CASSSRPPGLAGGVAKNIQYF.

The chain is built from TRBV6-1 and TRBJ2-7; the match to TRBD1 covers 9 bases. CDR1 is MNHNS and CDR2 is SASEGT in the germline V gene. This CDR3 comprises 14 residues. Trimming at V came to 6 bases and at J to 1 base, leaving 4 bases not matched to a gene. The CDR3 DNA reads TGTGCCAGCAGGAGGGACAGGGATTCCTACGAGCAGTACTTC. Translation: CASRRDRDSYEQYF.

The chain carries TRBV7-8 and TRBJ2-5; D is possibly TRBD1 or TRBD2 (7 bases each). The CDR3 is 17 residues long. Germline V lookup: CDR1 SGHVS, CDR2 FQNEAQ. V gave up 2 bases and J gave up 2 bases, with 18 bases separating them. The CDR3 loop reads CASSLLPRGGIQETQYF. CDR3 in DNA: TGTGCCAGCAGCTTACTCCCCAGGGGGGGCATACAAGAGACCCAGTACTTC.

In this sample, this clonotype turned up a few times. The rearrangement links TRBV19 to TRBJ2-2; TRBD1 aligns across 7 bases. The ends lost 6 bases at V and 2 bases at J; junction bases unmatched: 6. The CDR3 spans 15 residues. The germline gives CDR1 LNHDA, CDR2 SQIVND (reference sequence). CDR3 nucleotide sequence: TGTGCCAGTAGCGTACAGGGGTCCAACACCGGGGAGCTGTTTTTT. Encoded protein: CASSVQGSNTGELFF.

In its sample, this clonotype was seen a few times. The chain employs TRBV27 and TRBJ1-1; 10 nucleotides line up with TRBD1. V lost 6 bases and J lost 7; bases outside the gene matches: 17. The CDR3 length is 17 residues. The V gene's germline CDR1 is MNHEY and CDR2 SMNVEV (reference sequence). CDR3 sequence reads: CASSHYRTGTGVREAFF. The CDR3 region has the DNA TGTGCCAGCAGCCACTACCGCACCGGGACAGGGGTCCGTGAAGCTTTCTTT.

V and J are TRBV6-1 and TRBJ2-1; TRBD2 matches 14 bases. The CDR3 is made up of 14 amino acids. V lost 7 bases to trimming and J lost 8 bases; unmatched junction nucleotides: 4. Germline lookup yields CDR1 MNHNS and CDR2 SASEGT. The CDR3 DNA reads as TGTGCCAGCATCCGGACTAGCGGGAGGCATGAGCAGTTCTTC. Protein: CASIRTSGRHEQFF.

The gene calls are TRBV30 and TRBJ1-1; D remains unclear. CDR3 size: 12 residues. V gave up 0 bases and J gave up 7 bases, with 9 bases separating them. Germline CDR1 and CDR2: GTSNPN and SVGIG (reference sequence). In nucleotides, the CDR3 is TGTGCCTGGAGTGTACGGGCTGTTGAAGCTTTCTTT. This encodes CAWSVRAVEAFF. The full variable domain, its missing parts supplied by reference TRBV30 and TRBJ1-1, is SQTIHQWPATLVQPVGSPLSLECTVEGTSNPNLYWYRQAAGRGLQLLFYSVGIGQISSEVPQNLSASRPQDRQFILSSKKLLLSDSGFYLCAWSVRAVEAFFGQGTRLTVV.

This sequence joins TRBV6-1 and TRBJ1-6; D gene uncertain. CDR3 size: 13 residues. Trimming took off 7 bases at V and 5 bases at J, with 9 bases between the two ends. The germline V gene encodes CDR1 MNHNS and CDR2 SASEGT. The CDR3 sequence: CASIDVNNSPLHF. The CDR3 DNA follows: TGTGCCAGCATCGACGTTAATAATTCACCCCTCCACTTT.

The sample holds one count of this clonotype. This rearrangement joins TRBV18 to TRBJ2-7; D is unclear. CDR1 and CDR2 (germline): KGHSH, LQKENI. CDR3 size: 14 residues. The V end lost 1 base, the J end lost 3 bases, and 10 bases lay between the germline ends. The CDR3: CASSPREVDYEQYF. In nucleotides, the CDR3 is TGTGCCAGCTCACCACGGGAAGTAGACTACGAGCAGTACTTC.

This clonotype is categorized as medium-sized (0.01 to 0.1%). J is TRBJ1-2 and V is TRBV20-1; TRBD1 might be the D (6 bases). Germline V gives CDR1 DFQATT, CDR2 SNEGSKA (reference sequence). With 6 bases removed from V and 2 bases from J, the gap between germline ends came to 10 bases. This CDR3 is built from 12 residues. CDR3 loop: CSAVDRNYGYTF. In DNA form, the CDR3 reads TGCAGTGCAGTGGACAGAAACTATGGCTACACCTTC.

V and J are TRBV7-2 and TRBJ1-1; D remains unclear. The CDR3 consists of 15 residues. Trimming pared 1 base from V and 0 bases from J, leaving 9 bases between. Looked up from germline, CDR1 is SGHTA and CDR2 is FQGNSA. CDR3 in DNA: TGTGCCAGCAGCTTAGTTTCAGGTTTGAACACTGAAGCTTTCTTT. The encoded protein is CASSLVSGLNTEAFF. The full variable domain, in which reference TRBV7-2 and TRBJ1-1 provide the parts outside the CDR3, is GAGVSQSPSNKVTEKGKDVELRCDPISGHTALYWYRQSLGQGLEFLIYFQGNSAPDKSGLPSDRFSAERTGGSVSTLTIQRTQQEDSAVYLCASSLVSGLNTEAFFGQGTRLTVV.

CDR3 sequence (DNA): TGCGCCAGCAGTGCGGGCTACGAGCAGTACTTC. Protein: CASSAGYEQYF. This sequence joins TRBV10-2 and TRBJ2-7; D unclear. Germline lookup yields CDR1 WSHSY and CDR2 SAAADI. The CDR3 length is 11 residues. V was clipped by 4 bases and J by 3 bases, with 4 bases between them.

The gene calls are TRBV27 and TRBJ1-6; D unclear. V was pared by 5 bases and J by 10 bases, with 15 bases between. This CDR3 is built from 14 residues. Germline V lookup: CDR1 MNHEY, CDR2 SMNVEV (reference sequence). The CDR3 here is CASSPSILGSPLHF. CDR3 nucleotide sequence: TGTGCCAGCAGTCCCTCTATACTTGGCTCACCCCTCCACTTT.

The rearrangement uses TRBV5-3 and TRBJ2-7, with D possibly matching TRBD2 (6 bases). TRBV5-3 is an ORF for which the function is uncertain. The CDR3 spans 13 residues. Trimming stripped 8 bases from V and 6 bases from J, with 18 bases between. CDR3 region: CASSIQEGREQYF. The DNA of the CDR3 is TGTGCCAGCAGCATTCAGGAGGGACGCGAGCAGTACTTC.

J is TRBJ2-7 and V is TRBV6-1, with TRBD1 matching over 10 bases. The CDR3 has 16 amino acids. The V gene's germline CDR1 is MNHNS and CDR2 SASEGT. Trimming at V came to 6 bases and at J to 1 base, leaving 9 bases not matched to a gene. Here the CDR3 reads CASRNTGTGVSYEQYF. The CDR3 DNA reads TGTGCCAGCAGAAACACCGGGACAGGGGTTTCCTACGAGCAGTACTTC.

The chain employs TRBV29-1 and TRBJ2-5, with a weak D call TRBD2 (5 bases). V was shortened by 3 bases and J by 5 bases, with 13 bases between the two germline ends. Looked up from germline, CDR1 is SQVTM and CDR2 is ANQGSEA. The CDR3 runs 13 residues. This CDR3 reads CSVEVTRIETQYF. The CDR3 DNA is TGCAGCGTTGAGGTAACTAGGATCGAGACCCAGTACTTC.

This chain links TRBV24-1 with TRBJ1-2, with a tentative D call TRBD1 (6 bases). Trimming shortened V by 3 bases and J by 5 bases, and 15 bases separated the two germline ends. The CDR3 is 15 amino acids. Germline V lookup: CDR1 KGHDR, CDR2 SFDVKD. CDR3 DNA: TGTGCCACCAGTGATGGAGGGGGTGCGTTTTATGGCTACACCTTC. Residues: CATSDGGGAFYGYTF.

The rearrangement links TRBV2 to TRBJ2-3; possible D gene TRBD2, 5 bases. The CDR3 is 14 amino acids. From germline, CDR1 is SNHLY and CDR2 FYNNEI. Deletions cut 7 bases from V and 0 bases from J, with 11 bases between. The CDR3 reads CASTDRTSTDTQYF. The CDR3 coding sequence is TGTGCCAGCACCGACCGGACTAGCACAGATACGCAGTATTTT.

This clonotype was seen more than once but under ten times. The rearrangement links TRBV6-5 to TRBJ1-2; no definite D call. Germline loops: CDR1 MNHEY, CDR2 SVGAGI. The length of the CDR3 is 15 residues. Trimming took 0 bases from V and 4 from J, leaving 12 bases between them. This CDR3 is CASSYSFPPLYGYTF. The CDR3 nucleotides are TGTGCCAGCAGTTACTCGTTTCCTCCCCTCTATGGCTACACCTTC.